The 31 T cell receptor beta chains below all came from one sample that was sequenced in a study of memory CD4+ T cells and cytomegalovirus serostatus. Single viable CD3+CD4+CD8-CD45RO+ cells were sorted as the memory CD4+ T cells. Measured with immunoSEQ multiplex PCR; TCRdb has only the in-frame clones, and not every one. The top ten hold roughly 1.7% of the sample, which has under 55,000 clones, roughly four fifths seen once. Material: memory CD4+ T cells from blood. These receptors were taken from an adult in good health and CMV-seronegative.

This clone showed up just a few times. Here the CDR3 reads CASSLGGELLEQYF. The CDR3 DNA reads as TGTGCCAGCAGCTTAGGAGGGGAACTCCTCGAGCAGTACTTC. V usage is TRBV7-8 and J usage is TRBJ2-7; D may be TRBD1 or TRBD2 (5 bases each). The CDR3 is 14 residues long. The V gene lost 1 base and the J gene lost 6 bases, with 13 bases spanning the gap. Germline CDR1 reads SGHVS; CDR2 reads FQNEAQ.

This chain connects TRBV2 to TRBJ1-5; 8 nucleotides align to TRBD1. Germline CDR1 SNHLY, CDR2 FYNNEI. V lost 6 bases, J lost 3 bases, and 7 bases stayed unmatched. This CDR3 is 15 amino acids long. DNA of the CDR3: TGTGCCAGCAGACGGGGACAGGAACCCAATCAGCCCCAGCATTTT. Residues: CASRRGQEPNQPQHF.

The genes are TRBV7-2 and TRBJ2-7; 11 bases are shared with TRBD2. There are 15 residues in the CDR3. After removal of 5 bases from V and 5 bases from J, the junction contained 8 bases not matched to a gene. Looked up from germline, CDR1 is SGHTA and CDR2 is FQGNSA. In nucleotides, the CDR3 is TGTGCCAGCAGCCCCTCGGTAGCGGGAGGGAACGAGCAGTACTTC. This codes for CASSPSVAGGNEQYF.

This sequence joins TRBV18 and TRBJ1-6; TRBD1 agrees at 11 bases. V gave up 3 bases and J gave up 11 bases; unmatched junction bases: 21. Germline lookup yields CDR1 KGHSH and CDR2 LQKENI. CDR3 length equals 20 residues. The CDR3 nucleotides read TGTGCCAGCTCACCGTCGGGGAGGACAGGGGGCGATGGGGTAATGGCACCCCTCCACTTT. It codes for CASSPSGRTGGDGVMAPLHF.

This clone occurred a few times. This chain uses TRBV2 with TRBJ2-1, with 8 bases aligning to TRBD2. Germline CDR1 SNHLY, CDR2 FYNNEI. The CDR3 runs to 15 residues. Losses at the gene ends were 0 bases for V and 6 bases for J; bases not matched to a gene: 4. CDR3 coding DNA: TGTGCCAGCAGTGAAGCTTTAGCGGGGAGCAATGAGCAGTTCTTC. This sequence encodes CASSEALAGSNEQFF. Based on the CDR3 plus reference TRBV2 and TRBJ2-1, the full variable domain is EPEVTQTPSHQVTQMGQEVILRCVPISNHLYFYWYRQILGQKVEFLVSFYNNEISEKSEIFDDQFSVERPDGSNFTLKIRSTKLEDSAMYFCASSEALAGSNEQFFGPGTRLTVL.

This sequence joins TRBV7-9 and TRBJ2-1, with 8 nucleotides matching TRBD1. The CDR3 runs 14 residues. The J segment lost 2 bases and the V segment lost 5 bases, leaving 2 bases of the junction unmatched. CDR1 is SEHNR and CDR2 is FQNEAQ in the germline V gene (reference sequence). The CDR3 loop reads CASSVQGAYNEQFF. CDR3 DNA sequence: TGTGCCAGCAGCGTACAGGGGGCCTACAATGAGCAGTTCTTC.

This clone was found once. This sequence joins TRBV7-2 and TRBJ2-5; 8 bases agree with TRBD2. The junction had 7 bases not matched to a gene; V was cut back by 5 bases and J by 5 bases. The germline gives CDR1 SGHTA, CDR2 FQGNSA. This CDR3 has 14 amino acids. CDR3 amino acids: CASSKASSGETQYF. The CDR3 region has the DNA TGTGCCAGCAGCAAGGCGTCTAGCGGGGAGACCCAGTACTTC.

In this sample, this clone turned up once. The chain links TRBV18 to TRBJ2-5, with 7 bases aligning to TRBD1. The V segment lost 3 bases and the J segment 2 bases; nucleotides outside the gene matches: 9. Germline V gene data show CDR1 as KGHSH and CDR2 as LQKENI. The CDR3 sequence is 16 residues long. The CDR3 loop reads CASSPSRGTAQETQYF. The CDR3 DNA reads TGTGCCAGCTCACCCTCCCGTGGGACAGCGCAAGAGACCCAGTACTTC.

This chain links TRBV7-9 with TRBJ1-2; 8 nucleotides agree with TRBD1. This CDR3 has 15 amino acids. From germline, CDR1 is SEHNR and CDR2 FQNEAQ (reference sequence). V shed 3 bases, J shed 1 base, and the junction held 4 bases outside the gene matches. CDR3 coding DNA: TGTGCCAGCAGCTTGACAGGGGTTATTAACTATGGCTACACCTTC. Translating gives CASSLTGVINYGYTF.

The chain links TRBV14 to TRBJ2-2; 7 bases line up with TRBD2. V trimming: 2 bases; J trimming: 2 bases; junction bases outside the gene matches: 5. Germline V CDR1 and CDR2: SGHDN, FVKESK. CDR3 length: 16 amino acids. For the CDR3, the DNA is TGTGCCAGCAGCCAAAGACTAGCTATCAACACCGGGGAGCTGTTTTTT. Amino acid sequence: CASSQRLAINTGELFF.

The chain combines TRBV30 with TRBJ2-7; D is possibly TRBD2 (6 bases). The germline V gene encodes CDR1 GTSNPN and CDR2 SVGIG (reference sequence). Between the trimmed V and J ends, which lost 8 bases and 2 bases, there was a span of 13 bases. The CDR3 length is 12 residues. CDR3 in DNA: TGTGCCACCGCCGGGGGTCCCTACGAGCAGTACTTC. Translation: CATAGGPYEQYF.

V gene TRBV10-2 combines with J gene TRBJ2-1, with D maybe TRBD2 (6 bases). V lost 6 bases to trimming and J lost 0 bases, with 15 bases between them. This CDR3 is built from 16 residues. The V gene's germline CDR1 is WSHSY and CDR2 SAAADI. CDR3 amino acids: CASSLSGLRSYNEQFF. CDR3 coding DNA: TGCGCCAGCAGCTTATCGGGACTGCGCTCCTACAATGAGCAGTTCTTC.

In the case of this clone: This same CDR3 is encoded by further DNA sequences in the sample. The genes are TRBV18 and TRBJ1-1; D ambiguous. The CDR3 is 13 residues long. The V end lost 3 bases, the J end lost 0 bases, and 5 bases lay between the germline ends. CDR1 KGHSH and CDR2 LQKENI come from the germline V gene. CDR3 DNA sequence: TGTGCCAGCTCACCCCAGGTGAACACTGAAGCTTTCTTT. This gives the protein CASSPQVNTEAFF.

In this sample, this clone turned up a few times. The chain couples TRBV15 to TRBJ1-1; unclear D gene. Trimming pared 0 bases from V and 10 bases from J, leaving 9 bases between. In germline, CDR1 is LNHNV, CDR2 YYDKDF (reference sequence). The CDR3 is made up of 12 amino acids. The CDR3: CATSRDRRLAFF. The CDR3 DNA follows: TGTGCCACCAGCAGAGATAGGCGACTAGCTTTCTTT.

This clone was counted a few times. The chain combines TRBV28 with TRBJ2-6, with D uncertain. The germline gives CDR1 MDHEN, CDR2 SYDVKM. Trimming took off 6 bases at V and 0 bases at J, with 12 bases between the two ends. The CDR3 length is 16 residues. Here the CDR3 reads CASSPRRHSGANVLTF. Written as DNA, the CDR3 is TGTGCCAGCAGCCCCAGGCGACACTCTGGGGCCAACGTCCTGACTTTC.

The V and J genes are TRBV6-5 and TRBJ2-7; TRBD1 might be the D (5 bases). Trimming removed 5 bases at V and 5 bases at J, with 19 bases between. In germline, CDR1 is MNHEY, CDR2 SVGAGI. The CDR3 spans 15 residues. CDR3 bases: TGTGCCAGCAGTCGTCCCCGGCGACAGAGAGACGAGCAGTACTTC. Its protein product is CASSRPRRQRDEQYF.

The J gene is TRBJ2-3, the V gene TRBV5-6, with 10 bases identical to TRBD2. The CDR3 totals 18 residues. The V segment lost 3 bases and the J segment 1 base; nucleotides outside the gene matches: 11. Germline CDR1 reads SGHDT; CDR2 reads YYEEEE. The CDR3 DNA sequence: TGTGCCAGCAGCTCTCCCGGGACTAGCGTCGGGGGCACAGATACGCAGTATTTT. This gives the protein CASSSPGTSVGGTDTQYF.

This rearrangement joins TRBV2 to TRBJ1-1, with a possible D match to TRBD1 (5 bases). This CDR3 contains 17 residues. The germline CDR1 and CDR2 sequences are SNHLY and FYNNEI. The germline V and J ends were trimmed by 3 bases and 0 bases, with 17 bases remaining between them. CDR3 in amino acids: CASSEAPQGFMNTEAFF. Written as DNA, the CDR3 is TGTGCCAGCAGTGAGGCTCCCCAGGGTTTCATGAACACTGAAGCTTTCTTT.

This clone is termed medium-sized (0.01 to 0.1%). The genes are TRBV10-3 and TRBJ1-5; D unclear. Per germline, CDR1 ENHRY and CDR2 SYGVKD. V lost 0 bases, J lost 9 bases, and 12 bases lay in between. CDR3 length: 14 amino acids. The CDR3 bases are TGTGCCATCAGTGAGTCGGTGGAGGTCCGGCCCCAGCATTTT. Encoded protein: CAISESVEVRPQHF.

J is TRBJ1-5 and V is TRBV2; D is unclear. V lost 5 bases and J 3 bases, leaving 8 bases between the germline ends. Germline V gene lookup returns CDR1 SNHLY and CDR2 FYNNEI. The CDR3 consists of 13 residues. The CDR3 loop reads CASSRQANQPQHF. Written as DNA, the CDR3 is TGTGCCAGCAGTCGGCAGGCCAATCAGCCCCAGCATTTT.

The V and J genes are TRBV6-1 and TRBJ2-3; 7 nucleotides align to TRBD1. V was pared by 8 bases and J by 0 bases, with 5 bases of the junction left unmatched. Germline V lookup: CDR1 MNHNS, CDR2 SASEGT. This CDR3 spans 14 amino acids. This CDR3 is CASRQGLSTDTQYF. For the CDR3, the DNA is TGTGCCAGCCGACAGGGTTTAAGCACAGATACGCAGTATTTT.

The chain couples TRBV28 to TRBJ1-1, with D hard to call. The CDR3 totals 14 residues. Germline V gene lookup returns CDR1 MDHEN and CDR2 SYDVKM. The V and J ends lost 2 bases and 1 base respectively, with 8 bases between them. CDR3 amino acids: CASSLVQRNTEAFF. DNA for the CDR3: TGTGCCAGCAGTTTAGTACAGAGGAACACTGAAGCTTTCTTT.

The chain uses TRBV19 and TRBJ2-7; D call uncertain. The V end was cut by 10 bases, the J end by 2 bases, with 18 bases between. The CDR3 has 14 amino acids. CDR1 is LNHDA and CDR2 is SQIVND in the germline V gene (reference sequence). The CDR3 DNA follows: TGTGCCACCTCGGACGCCCTGGGGACCTACGAGCAGTACTTC. Translation gives CATSDALGTYEQYF.

The chain is built from TRBV11-1 and TRBJ2-2, with D unresolved. The germline CDR1 and CDR2 sequences are SGHAT and FQDESV (reference sequence). Trimming took off 5 bases at V and 9 bases at J, with 7 bases between the two ends. The CDR3 extends over 11 amino acids. The CDR3 sequence: CASSPARELFF. The CDR3 DNA sequence: TGTGCCAGCAGCCCAGCTAGGGAGCTGTTTTTT. Together with reference TRBV11-1 and TRBJ2-2, the CDR3 gives the full variable domain: EAEVAQSPRYKITEKSQAVAFWCDPISGHATLYWYRQILGQGPELLVQFQDESVVDDSQLPKDRFSAERLKGVDSTLKIQPAELGDSAMYLCASSPARELFFGEGSRLTVL.

This clone was seen a single time. The CDR3 here is CASTAPWQGNYGYTF. CDR3 in DNA: TGTGCCAGCACCGCCCCTTGGCAGGGTAACTATGGCTACACCTTC. The V call is TRBV28, the J call TRBJ1-2; TRBD1 might be the D (5 bases). The ends were cut back, 7 bases at V and 1 base at J, with 16 bases in the middle. The CDR3 has 15 amino acids. Germline assignment: CDR1 MDHEN and CDR2 SYDVKM.

This rearrangement joins TRBV7-2 to TRBJ1-2; TRBD1 is a possible D gene (5 bases). V dropped 4 bases and J dropped 4 bases, with 16 bases sitting between them. Germline V gene data show CDR1 as SGHTA and CDR2 as FQGNSA. The CDR3 covers 15 residues. The CDR3 loop is CASSSGPGGGYGYTF. DNA of the CDR3: TGTGCCAGCAGCTCTGGGCCCGGCGGGGGCTATGGCTACACCTTC.

The J gene is TRBJ1-1, the V gene TRBV11-1; 11 nucleotides align to TRBD1. This CDR3 contains 17 residues. V shed 5 bases and J 5 bases; nucleotides not matched to a gene: 13. Germline V lookup: CDR1 SGHAT, CDR2 FQDESV (reference sequence). CDR3 nucleotides: TGTGCCAGCAGCCGATCCAGGACAGGGGGCGGAGGGACTGAAGCTTTCTTT. This codes for CASSRSRTGGGGTEAFF.

The chain joins TRBV29-1 to TRBJ1-2, with D perhaps TRBD1 (6 bases). The CDR3 is made up of 13 amino acids. The V end was cut by 7 bases, the J end by 4 bases, with 16 bases between. Germline CDR1 and CDR2: SQVTM and ANQGSEA. The CDR3 is CSAGDTGSYGYTF. The CDR3 nucleotides read TGCAGCGCCGGGGACACCGGATCCTATGGCTACACCTTC.

The chain has TRBV2 and TRBJ1-4; D remains ambiguous. Germline-derived CDR1 and CDR2 are SNHLY and FYNNEI. The CDR3 runs to 15 residues. The V gene lost 0 bases and the J gene lost 7 bases, with 12 bases spanning the gap. The CDR3 DNA sequence: TGTGCCAGCAGTGAAGCCCCAGGAGGGCGTGAAAAACTGTTTTTT. Translated, it gives CASSEAPGGREKLFF.

The chain links TRBV28 to TRBJ2-4; TRBD1 might be the D (6 bases). Germline V gives CDR1 MDHEN, CDR2 SYDVKM. Trimming took off 6 bases at V and 2 bases at J, with 11 bases between the two ends. The CDR3 loop spans 14 amino acids. CDR3 sequence reads: CASRTQGSKNIQYF. The DNA for the CDR3 is TGTGCCAGCAGGACACAGGGATCCAAAAACATTCAGTACTTC.

The gene calls are TRBV30 and TRBJ2-2; 8 nucleotides line up with TRBD1. V was clipped by 0 bases and J by 7 bases; unmatched bases: 7. Germline CDR1 and CDR2: GTSNPN and SVGIG (reference sequence). The CDR3 covers 15 residues. CDR3 in DNA: TGTGCCTGGAGTGTAGTGCAGGGGGCGATCGGGGAGCTGTTTTTT. Translating it yields CAWSVVQGAIGELFF.